This is a list of T cell receptor beta chains from one sample in a study of blood T cell repertoires in COVID-19. Some clones are missing from TCRdb's copy, which holds only in-frame ones; the method was immunoSEQ multiplex PCR. The table has tens of thousands of clones, approximately 89% seen once. Input material: peripheral blood. These receptors were obtained from an elderly man with active or convalescent COVID-19. Both conserved end residues are part of each CDR3. Fields, in order: CDR3 DNA, CDR3 protein, D gene, V gene, clone size, J gene. The D gene is left open where the match is weak. Not all rows give a size; the values are once, few, many and, for expanded clones, a class.

CDR3nt: TGTGCCAGCAGTGTCACAGGGCCAGAGACCCAGTACTTC; CDR3aa: CASSVTGPETQYF; d_gene: -; v_gene: TRBV6-6; abundance: -; j_gene: TRBJ2-5
CDR3nt: TGTGCCAGCAGCGTAGAGCTGCCGGGACAGCGCAACTCCTACAATGAGCAGTTCTTC; CDR3aa: CASSVELPGQRNSYNEQFF; d_gene: TRBD1; v_gene: TRBV9; abundance: -; j_gene: TRBJ2-1
CDR3nt: TGTGCCAGCAGCTTAAGCAGGGGCCCCTACGAGCAGTACTTC; CDR3aa: CASSLSRGPYEQYF; d_gene: -; v_gene: TRBV7-2; abundance: once; j_gene: TRBJ2-7
CDR3nt: TGTGCCAGCCGAAAACAGGGGGTTATGGGGCAGCCCCAGCATTTT; CDR3aa: CASRKQGVMGQPQHF; d_gene: TRBD1; v_gene: TRBV19; abundance: -; j_gene: TRBJ1-5
CDR3nt: TGTGCCAGCAGTCCCCGCAGGGTGGAGGGTAATGAAAAACTGTTTTTT; CDR3aa: CASSPRRVEGNEKLFF; d_gene: -; v_gene: TRBV27; abundance: -; j_gene: TRBJ1-4
CDR3nt: TGTGCCAGCAGCTTACATCGGGAAAACATTCAGTACTTC; CDR3aa: CASSLHRENIQYF; d_gene: -; v_gene: TRBV7-2; abundance: -; j_gene: TRBJ2-4
CDR3nt: TGTGCCAGCAGCGTAGGACAGGGAGAAACTGAAGCTTTCTTT; CDR3aa: CASSVGQGETEAFF; d_gene: TRBD1; v_gene: TRBV9; abundance: -; j_gene: TRBJ1-1
CDR3nt: TGTGCCAGCAGCCAAAAGGGGGTGCGAACTAATGAAAAACTGTTTTTT; CDR3aa: CASSQKGVRTNEKLFF; d_gene: -; v_gene: TRBV14; abundance: -; j_gene: TRBJ1-4
CDR3nt: TGCGCCAGCAGATCTAGCGGGACCGGGTACAATGAGCAGTTCTTC; CDR3aa: CASRSSGTGYNEQFF; d_gene: TRBD2; v_gene: TRBV10-1; abundance: -; j_gene: TRBJ2-1
CDR3nt: TGCGCCAGCAGCCAAGTTGCGGACAGGGGCCGCGAAAAACTGTTTTTT; CDR3aa: CASSQVADRGREKLFF; d_gene: TRBD1; v_gene: TRBV4-3; abundance: -; j_gene: TRBJ1-4
CDR3nt: TGTGCCAGCAGGAATAGATGGACTGAAGCTTTCTTT; CDR3aa: CASRNRWTEAFF; d_gene: -; v_gene: TRBV6-6; abundance: -; j_gene: TRBJ1-1
CDR3nt: TGTGCCAGCAGGGGCCCATACGAGCAGTACTTC; CDR3aa: CASRGPYEQYF; d_gene: -; v_gene: TRBV3-1/TRBV3-2; abundance: -; j_gene: TRBJ2-7
CDR3nt: TGTGCCACGGGGGGGGAGGAGACCCAGTACTTC; CDR3aa: CATGGEETQYF; d_gene: TRBD2; v_gene: TRBV28; abundance: -; j_gene: TRBJ2-5
CDR3nt: TGCGCCAGCAGCCAAGACAGGAATCAGCCCCAGCATTTT; CDR3aa: CASSQDRNQPQHF; d_gene: -; v_gene: TRBV4-3; abundance: -; j_gene: TRBJ1-5
CDR3nt: TGCGCCAGCAGCTTGTTTTTCGGGGGCGAGCAGTACTTC; CDR3aa: CASSLFFGGEQYF; d_gene: -; v_gene: TRBV5-1; abundance: -; j_gene: TRBJ2-7
CDR3nt: TGTGCCAGCAGCTCTCCCTTGACAGCCAGATATGGCTACACCTTC; CDR3aa: CASSSPLTARYGYTF; d_gene: -; v_gene: TRBV5-6; abundance: -; j_gene: TRBJ1-2
CDR3nt: TGTGCCAGCAGTGAAGGGGGAGGGTACTACGAGCAGTACTTC; CDR3aa: CASSEGGGYYEQYF; d_gene: TRBD2; v_gene: TRBV6-1; abundance: once; j_gene: TRBJ2-7
CDR3nt: TGTGCCACCGGCCCCCTAGCAGGTACAGATACGCAGTATTTT; CDR3aa: CATGPLAGTDTQYF; d_gene: -; v_gene: TRBV15; abundance: -; j_gene: TRBJ2-3
CDR3nt: TGCGCCAGCAGCGATCCGGGACTTCTTAACACTGAAGCTTTCTTT; CDR3aa: CASSDPGLLNTEAFF; d_gene: -; v_gene: TRBV5-1; abundance: -; j_gene: TRBJ1-1
CDR3nt: TGTGCCAGCAGCCCGTGGACAGGGATGAACACTGAAGCTTTCTTT; CDR3aa: CASSPWTGMNTEAFF; d_gene: TRBD1; v_gene: TRBV5-6; abundance: -; j_gene: TRBJ1-1
CDR3nt: TGCGCCAGCAGCTTGTCAGTCAGGGCTCGAGGCACCGGGGAGCTGTTTTTT; CDR3aa: CASSLSVRARGTGELFF; d_gene: -; v_gene: TRBV5-1; abundance: -; j_gene: TRBJ2-2
CDR3nt: TGTGCCAGCATAAACTCGGGACAGGGGCTTGTGGATGAGCAGTTCTTC; CDR3aa: CASINSGQGLVDEQFF; d_gene: TRBD1; v_gene: TRBV28; abundance: -; j_gene: TRBJ2-1
CDR3nt: TGTGCCAGCAGCTCTCAGGGGGCGATGGGCTACACCTTC; CDR3aa: CASSSQGAMGYTF; d_gene: TRBD1; v_gene: TRBV7-6; abundance: once; j_gene: TRBJ1-2
CDR3nt: TGTGCCAGCAGTTACATTAGCGGGAGGGGTAACAATGAGCAGTTCTTC; CDR3aa: CASSYISGRGNNEQFF; d_gene: TRBD2; v_gene: TRBV6-5; abundance: -; j_gene: TRBJ2-1
CDR3nt: TGTGCCAGTAGTGCCGACAGCCTCAGCTCCTACGAGCAGTACTTC; CDR3aa: CASSADSLSSYEQYF; d_gene: -; v_gene: TRBV19; abundance: -; j_gene: TRBJ2-7
CDR3nt: TGTGCCAGCAGTTTGTTGGGACAGGGGGCTAGATATGGCTACACCTTC; CDR3aa: CASSLLGQGARYGYTF; d_gene: TRBD1; v_gene: TRBV28; abundance: -; j_gene: TRBJ1-2
CDR3nt: TGCGCCAGCAGCCAAAGTTACCGGGCGGGAACTAATGAAAAACTGTTTTTT; CDR3aa: CASSQSYRAGTNEKLFF; d_gene: -; v_gene: TRBV4-3; abundance: -; j_gene: TRBJ1-4
CDR3nt: TGTGCCTGGAGTCCCCATAATCAGCCCCAGCATTTT; CDR3aa: CAWSPHNQPQHF; d_gene: -; v_gene: TRBV30; abundance: -; j_gene: TRBJ1-5
CDR3nt: TGCGCCAGCAGCTCACAGGGGCCTGGAAACACCATATATTTT; CDR3aa: CASSSQGPGNTIYF; d_gene: TRBD1; v_gene: TRBV5-1; abundance: -; j_gene: TRBJ1-3
CDR3nt: TGTGCCAGCAGCTTAGAGGGGGCAGTGAACACTGAAGCTTTCTTT; CDR3aa: CASSLEGAVNTEAFF; d_gene: TRBD1; v_gene: TRBV7-9; abundance: -; j_gene: TRBJ1-1
CDR3nt: TGCGCCAGTGGACAGGGACAAGTAAATACGCAGTATTTT; CDR3aa: CASGQGQVNTQYF; d_gene: TRBD1; v_gene: TRBV10-2; abundance: -; j_gene: TRBJ2-3
CDR3nt: TGTGCCAGCAGTTACTCCCTAGCGGGGGGATCCGGGGAGCTGTTTTTT; CDR3aa: CASSYSLAGGSGELFF; d_gene: TRBD2; v_gene: TRBV6-2/TRBV6-3; abundance: -; j_gene: TRBJ2-2
CDR3nt: TGCGCCAGCAGCTTGGCCGGACAGGGGAACCAAGAGACCCAGTACTTC; CDR3aa: CASSLAGQGNQETQYF; d_gene: TRBD1; v_gene: TRBV5-1; abundance: -; j_gene: TRBJ2-5
CDR3nt: TGTGCCAGCAGCTTGGGACTAGCGCAATACAATGAGCAGTTCTTC; CDR3aa: CASSLGLAQYNEQFF; d_gene: TRBD2; v_gene: TRBV7-2; abundance: once; j_gene: TRBJ2-1
CDR3nt: TGTGCCATCAGATCCCCGGGGGACGATACGCAGTATTTT; CDR3aa: CAIRSPGDDTQYF; d_gene: -; v_gene: TRBV10-3; abundance: -; j_gene: TRBJ2-3
CDR3nt: TGCGCCAGCAGCTTGGAGACAGGGAGTGAAAAACTGTTTTTT; CDR3aa: CASSLETGSEKLFF; d_gene: TRBD1; v_gene: TRBV5-1; abundance: -; j_gene: TRBJ1-4
CDR3nt: TGTGCCAGCAAACTTCAACAGGGGCCCTACGAGCAGTACTTC; CDR3aa: CASKLQQGPYEQYF; d_gene: TRBD1; v_gene: TRBV11-2; abundance: -; j_gene: TRBJ2-7
CDR3nt: TGTGCCAGCAGCCTGCTGTCAAGCGGCTCCTCCTACGAGCAGTACTTC; CDR3aa: CASSLLSSGSSYEQYF; d_gene: -; v_gene: TRBV7-9; abundance: once; j_gene: TRBJ2-7
CDR3nt: TGTGCCAGCAGCCGCGGGACAGGAGACACAGATACGCAGTATTTT; CDR3aa: CASSRGTGDTDTQYF; d_gene: TRBD1; v_gene: TRBV5-4; abundance: -; j_gene: TRBJ2-3
CDR3nt: TGTGCCAGCAGGAGTACAGGGACGAACACTGAAGCTTTCTTT; CDR3aa: CASRSTGTNTEAFF; d_gene: -; v_gene: TRBV6-4; abundance: large; j_gene: TRBJ1-1
CDR3nt: TGTGCCAGCTCCCCAGTGAGCGATTCCTACAATGAGCAGTTCTTC; CDR3aa: CASSPVSDSYNEQFF; d_gene: -; v_gene: TRBV7-2; abundance: -; j_gene: TRBJ2-1
CDR3nt: TGCGCCAGCAGCTCATGGACTAGCGGGGGTTTACAAGAGACCCAGTACTTC; CDR3aa: CASSSWTSGGLQETQYF; d_gene: TRBD2; v_gene: TRBV5-1; abundance: -; j_gene: TRBJ2-5
CDR3nt: TGTGCCAGCAGTCCTCAGGGAAACTATGGCTACACCTTC; CDR3aa: CASSPQGNYGYTF; d_gene: -; v_gene: TRBV11-2; abundance: -; j_gene: TRBJ1-2
CDR3nt: TGTGCCAGCAGCTTAGACGGGCCGCGGGGGGGCCTCGAGACCCAGTACTTC; CDR3aa: CASSLDGPRGGLETQYF; d_gene: TRBD2; v_gene: TRBV7-2; abundance: -; j_gene: TRBJ2-5
CDR3nt: TGTGCCTGGAGTGCGTCAGGGAAACAGCCCCAGCATTTT; CDR3aa: CAWSASGKQPQHF; d_gene: -; v_gene: TRBV30; abundance: -; j_gene: TRBJ1-5
CDR3nt: TGTGCCAGCAGTCTTAGCGGGGCGTCCTACGAGCAGTACTTC; CDR3aa: CASSLSGASYEQYF; d_gene: TRBD2; v_gene: TRBV27; abundance: -; j_gene: TRBJ2-7
CDR3nt: TGTGCCAGCAGCGTAGCGGGGGGGCCTAAGCAGTTCTTC; CDR3aa: CASSVAGGPKQFF; d_gene: TRBD2; v_gene: TRBV9; abundance: -; j_gene: TRBJ2-1